The TCR beta chain under discussion was sequenced for a study of early T cells in non-severe SARS-CoV-2 infection. On the study more broadly: With bulk RNA from unsorted whole blood as input, sequencing yielded unpaired chains. Findings and caveats of the study: Matching against VDJdb likely underestimated virus-specific expansions, favoring anti-spike CD8.

In germline, CDR1 is SGDLS, CDR2 YYNGEE. The CDR3 is 15 residues long. V gave up 6 bases and J gave up 0 bases, with 15 bases separating them. Individual cDNA molecules received unique molecular identifiers during library preparation. MiXCR, run by TCRdb on the 5' RACE reads, gives a single entry per CDR3 protein. In the table there are more than 65,000 distinct CDR3 sequences, about 4.9% of which are singletons. This clonotype was detected a few times. Antigen unknown. The TCR sequence derives from an adult who was a healthcare worker with PCR-confirmed SARS-CoV-2 infection or an uninfected control (not recorded which). The donor label of this sample is uncertain. The rearrangement uses TRBV9 and TRBJ2-5; D tentatively reads TRBD1 or TRBD2 (6 bases each). The sequences come from whole blood, collected at baseline. The CDR3: CASTFLGGYQETQYF. For the CDR3, the DNA is TGTGCCAGCACCTTCTTAGGGGGGTACCAAGAGACCCAGTACTTC.